These 22 T cell receptor beta chains originate from one sample sequenced in a study of control samples from healthy donors and cancer patients. Generated by immunoSEQ multiplex PCR, the TCRdb table keeps only in-frame clones and is missing some. The data contain over 150,000 clones, around 93% of them singletons. The sequencing input was blood. Receptors were obtained from a man between 18 and 29 years old in good health.

The V and J genes are TRBV2 and TRBJ2-7; TRBD1 might be the D (6 bases). Trimming took 5 bases from V and 0 from J, leaving 14 bases between them. The CDR3 totals 15 residues. Germline V gene sequence: CDR1 SNHLY, CDR2 FYNNEI. The CDR3 loop reads CASSFGQRSSYEQYF. CDR3 sequence (DNA): TGTGCCAGCAGTTTCGGACAGAGAAGCTCCTACGAGCAGTACTTC. Combining the CDR3 with reference TRBV2 and TRBJ2-7 gives the whole variable domain EPEVTQTPSHQVTQMGQEVILRCVPISNHLYFYWYRQILGQKVEFLVSFYNNEISEKSEIFDDQFSVERPDGSNFTLKIRSTKLEDSAMYFCASSFGQRSSYEQYFGPGTRLTVT.

This clone appeared once. This chain connects TRBV19 to TRBJ2-2; TRBD1 matches at 8 bases. The germline CDR1 and CDR2 sequences are LNHDA and SQIVND (reference sequence). V was clipped by 8 bases and J by 6 bases; unmatched bases: 14. There are 16 residues in the CDR3. The CDR3 coding sequence is TGTGCCAGTCGGCGCCTGCGGACAGGGTATGCCGGGGAGCTGTTTTTT. It yields the protein CASRRLRTGYAGELFF.

The gene calls are TRBV10-2 and TRBJ2-5, with D hard to call. This CDR3 comprises 14 residues. V was cut by 4 bases and J by 5 bases, with 14 bases left in between. Germline-derived CDR1 and CDR2 are WSHSY and SAAADI. Here the CDR3 DNA reads TGCGCCAGCAGTGTCACCTCCCGGGTGGAGACCCAGTACTTC. This encodes CASSVTSRVETQYF.

V usage is TRBV5-1 and J usage is TRBJ2-7, with 9 bases that match TRBD1. This CDR3 contains 15 residues. From germline, CDR1 is SGHRS and CDR2 YFSETQ. After removal of 1 base from V and 6 bases from J, the junction contained 8 bases not matched to a gene. This chain's CDR3 is CASSLLGQGATEQYF. Here the CDR3 DNA reads TGCGCCAGCAGCTTGTTGGGACAGGGAGCCACCGAGCAGTACTTC. Full variable domain (outside the CDR3, taken from reference TRBV5-1 and TRBJ2-7): KAGVTQTPRYLIKTRGQQVTLSCSPISGHRSVSWYQQTPGQGLQFLFEYFSETQRNKGNFPGRFSGRQFSNSRSEMNVSTLELGDSALYLCASSLLGQGATEQYFGPGTRLTVT.

The chain recombines TRBV24-1 with TRBJ1-4; D is unclear. V lost 4 bases to trimming and J lost 7 bases, with 9 bases between them. Germline lookup yields CDR1 KGHDR and CDR2 SFDVKD. This CDR3 region has 13 residues. The CDR3 loop is CATSDPGLEKLFF. In DNA, the CDR3 is TGTGCCACCAGTGACCCCGGGCTTGAAAAACTGTTTTTT.

The chain joins TRBV12-5 to TRBJ2-1, with 8 positions matching TRBD1. From germline, CDR1 is LGHNT and CDR2 FRNRAP. The CDR3 extends over 18 amino acids. Unmatched junction bases numbered 10, after V lost 1 base and J lost 2 bases. The CDR3 reads CASGLGAFHRGAYNEQFF. CDR3 sequence (DNA): TGTGCTAGTGGTTTGGGGGCCTTCCACAGGGGGGCCTACAATGAGCAGTTCTTC.

This chain uses TRBV27 with TRBJ2-3, with D hard to call. The V end was cut by 2 bases, the J end by 5 bases, with 11 bases between. The germline gives CDR1 MNHEY, CDR2 SMNVEV (reference sequence). The CDR3 consists of 14 residues. CDR3 coding DNA: TGTGCCAGCAGTTTAAAGCTGGGAATAGATACGCAGTATTTT. Its protein is CASSLKLGIDTQYF.

The chain combines TRBV11-2 with TRBJ2-3; the match to TRBD2 covers 9 bases. V dropped 5 bases and J dropped 5; count of bases not matched to a gene: 8. The CDR3 covers 15 residues. CDR1 is SGHAT and CDR2 is FQNNGV in the germline V gene. The CDR3 here is CASSRSGGPRDTQYF. The CDR3 DNA reads as TGTGCCAGCAGCAGGAGCGGGGGGCCAAGAGATACGCAGTATTTT.

V usage is TRBV28 and J usage is TRBJ1-3, with 7 bases aligning to TRBD1. J lost 0 bases, V lost 8 bases, and 10 bases had no gene match. Germline CDR1 MDHEN, CDR2 SYDVKM. The CDR3 has 16 amino acids. CDR3 protein: CASSQGGVYSGNTIYF. The DNA for the CDR3 is TGTGCCAGCTCTCAGGGGGGGGTCTACTCTGGAAACACCATATATTTT. The full variable domain, in which reference TRBV28 and TRBJ1-3 provide the parts outside the CDR3, is DVKVTQSSRYLVKRTGEKVFLECVQDMDHENMFWYRQDPGLGLRLIYFSYDVKMKEKGDIPEGYSVSREKKERFSLILESASTNQTSMYLCASSQGGVYSGNTIYFGEGSWLTVV.

This chain connects TRBV2 to TRBJ1-4; D is possibly TRBD1 (5 bases). The germline V gene has CDR1 SNHLY and CDR2 FYNNEI. This CDR3 spans 14 amino acids. Trimming cost V 5 bases and J 12 bases, with 19 bases left between them. The CDR3 DNA follows: TGTGCCAGCAGTCTCACAGGACCCCTTGGGGAACTGTTTTTT. Translating gives CASSLTGPLGELFF.

The chain combines TRBV9 with TRBJ2-3, with TRBD2 matching over 8 bases. This CDR3 region has 20 residues. Germline V lookup: CDR1 SGDLS, CDR2 YYNGEE. Trimming at V came to 6 bases and at J to 0 bases, leaving 21 bases not matched to a gene. For the CDR3, the DNA is TGTGCCAGCACCGGACCTTCTCTGACCGGGGGGGCGTCGAGCACAGATACGCAGTATTTT. It translates to CASTGPSLTGGASSTDTQYF.

The V and J genes are TRBV2 and TRBJ2-7, with unresolved D. V lost 4 bases to trimming and J lost 0 bases, with 7 bases between them. The CDR3 is 13 residues long. Looked up from germline, CDR1 is SNHLY and CDR2 is FYNNEI. This CDR3 reads CASSVRGSYEQYF. The CDR3 coding sequence is TGTGCCAGCAGTGTCAGAGGCTCCTACGAGCAGTACTTC. The variable domain in full, with the rest retrieved from reference TRBV2 and TRBJ2-7, is EPEVTQTPSHQVTQMGQEVILRCVPISNHLYFYWYRQILGQKVEFLVSFYNNEISEKSEIFDDQFSVERPDGSNFTLKIRSTKLEDSAMYFCASSVRGSYEQYFGPGTRLTVT.

The chain employs TRBV7-9 and TRBJ1-2, with D tentatively TRBD1 (6 bases). CDR1 is SEHNR, CDR2 FQNEAQ, per germline (reference sequence). The CDR3 covers 14 residues. Trimming cost V 2 bases and J 3 bases, with 10 bases left between them. The CDR3 coding sequence is TGTGCCAGCAGCTTAAGCAGGGGATACTATGGCTACACCTTC. It specifies CASSLSRGYYGYTF.

In DNA, the CDR3 is TGTGCCAGCAGACCGATACAAGAGACCCAGTACTTC. Protein: CASRPIQETQYF. The chain couples TRBV2 to TRBJ2-5, with D unresolved. The germline V and J ends were trimmed by 6 bases and 2 bases, with 7 bases remaining between them. This CDR3 is 12 amino acids long. Germline V gene lookup returns CDR1 SNHLY and CDR2 FYNNEI. Drawing the rest from reference TRBV2 and TRBJ2-5, the complete variable domain is EPEVTQTPSHQVTQMGQEVILRCVPISNHLYFYWYRQILGQKVEFLVSFYNNEISEKSEIFDDQFSVERPDGSNFTLKIRSTKLEDSAMYFCASRPIQETQYFGPGTRLLVL.

This chain joins TRBV24-1 and TRBJ1-5; possibly TRBD1 for D (6 bases). The CDR3 runs to 12 residues. The germline V and J ends were trimmed by 6 bases and 6 bases, with 8 bases remaining between them. Looked up from germline, CDR1 is KGHDR and CDR2 is SFDVKD. CDR3 loop: CATSLGGQPQHF. The DNA of the CDR3 is TGTGCCACCAGTCTAGGGGGTCAGCCCCAGCATTTT.

The chain carries TRBV3-1 (or the pseudogene TRBV3-2) and TRBJ2-2, with D possibly being TRBD2 (5 bases). CDR3 length equals 15 residues. The germline V gene has CDR1 LGHDT and CDR2 YNNKEL (reference sequence). Trimming left V 3 bases short and J 7 bases short, with 15 bases between. The CDR3 protein is CASSHRGVLVGELFF. CDR3 DNA: TGTGCCAGCAGCCATCGGGGAGTCCTAGTCGGGGAGCTGTTTTTT.

This sequence joins TRBV7-9 and TRBJ2-7, with D possibly being TRBD1 (6 bases). Germline-derived CDR1 and CDR2 are SEHNR and FQNEAQ (reference sequence). The CDR3 has 16 amino acids. V lost 1 base and J lost 2, with 15 bases in between. In nucleotides, the CDR3 is TGTGCCAGCAGCTTAGGGGGCCGGGACATAGCCTACGAGCAGTACTTC. It translates to CASSLGGRDIAYEQYF. The complete variable domain, with remaining parts taken from reference TRBV7-9 and TRBJ2-7, reads DTGVSQNPRHKITKRGQNVTFRCDPISEHNRLYWYRQTLGQGPEFLTYFQNEAQLEKSRLLSDRFSAERPKGSFSTLEIQRTEQGDSAMYLCASSLGGRDIAYEQYFGPGTRLTVT.

This sequence joins TRBV2 and TRBJ2-5; the D is unclear. Trimming took off 1 base at V and 5 bases at J, with 11 bases between the two ends. This CDR3 region has 14 residues. Germline V lookup: CDR1 SNHLY, CDR2 FYNNEI. CDR3 residues: CASSEDAVGETQYF. Here the CDR3 DNA reads TGTGCCAGCAGTGAAGATGCGGTGGGGGAGACCCAGTACTTC.

The gene calls are TRBV21-1 and TRBJ2-7; the D call in the table, TRBD1, was not verified against the DNA. TRBV21-1 is termed a pseudogene. The CDR3 is 14 residues long. CDR3 bases: TGTGCCAGCGAACGGACAGGGATGTCCTACGAGCAGTACTTC. Encoded protein: CASERTGMSYEQYF.

The rearrangement links TRBV28 to TRBJ2-1, with D possibly being TRBD1 or TRBD2 (5 bases each). The CDR3 runs to 15 residues. Trimming took 5 bases from V and 7 from J, leaving 18 bases between them. The germline V gene encodes CDR1 MDHEN and CDR2 SYDVKM. The CDR3 region is CASSGTGTHRNEQFF. As DNA, the CDR3 is TGTGCCAGCAGTGGGACCGGGACCCATCGGAATGAGCAGTTCTTC.

V gene TRBV11-2 combines with J gene TRBJ1-6; D possibly corresponds to TRBD1 (5 bases). Germline loops: CDR1 SGHAT, CDR2 FQNNGV. Between the trimmed V and J ends, which lost 1 base and 13 bases, there was a span of 8 bases. The CDR3 has 12 amino acids. The CDR3 DNA is TGTGCCAGCAGCTTAGTTGGGGCCCCCCTCCACTTT. Its protein is CASSLVGAPLHF.

This chain links TRBV3-1 (or the pseudogene TRBV3-2) with TRBJ2-1, with 9 bases identical to TRBD2. With V trimmed by 1 base and J by 5 bases, 3 bases remained unmatched. The length of the CDR3 is 15 residues. The V gene's germline CDR1 is LGHDT and CDR2 YNNKEL (reference sequence). CDR3 DNA sequence: TGTGCCAGCAGCCAAGCAGCGGGGGGAAACAATGAGCAGTTCTTC. Protein sequence: CASSQAAGGNNEQFF.